This record covers a single T cell receptor beta chain. Its antigen is unknown. Base quality data are lacking; no much larger clone is found one base away. The germline V gene gives CDR1 as MDHEN and CDR2 as SYDVKM. The CDR3 covers 17 residues, taking in both the cysteine and the phenylalanine. The kept DNA is CDR3 alone, 51 bases in frame from the first base. Trimming costs V 5 bases and J 2 bases, and their ends lie 22 bases apart. The donors were healthy, HIV-negative adults with no recently reported acute infections or vaccinations. All donors were Caucasian adults living in Nashville, Tennessee, USA. Magnetic negative selection was used to enrich CD4+ T cells, after which naive cells were positively selected on CD45RA and the negative fraction became the memory subset. After blood collection by leukapheresis, PBMCs were isolated using Ficoll-Histopaque density gradient centrifugation and then cryopreserved in the vapor phase of liquid nitrogen. Analytical flow cytometry was used to check the purity and quantity of every magnetically sorted T cell population. From each sorted fraction, genomic DNA was isolated and quantified by UV absorbance on a Nanodrop 2000c.

The record originates from a study of shared clonotypes between healthy human individuals (dated by TCRdb to 2018 to 2020). About the full investigation: A couple of women and three men aged 18 to 49 years were included in the cohort. Between about 0.94 and 8.9 billion PBMCs per donor were obtained by leukapheresis. To increase sequencing depth and limit assay-specific biases, TCR repertoire library preparation and sequencing were carried out by different laboratories using diverse techniques. The study deeply sequenced blood TCR repertoires of five healthy adults to estimate repertoire size and the extent of clonotype sharing between individuals. For each donor, CD4 naive and CD4 memory were each given three plates, CD8 naive was given two plates, and CD8 memory was given one plate.

Paper-wide results and their limitations: Even with the large sequencing depth, rarefaction of the sorted-subset datasets indicated that sequencing was incomplete. Sampling was limited to blood, and TCR repertoires in tissue likely differ from TCR repertoires in blood. Because the study included only a small number of donors, the genetic and exposure-history diversity represented was limited. Pairwise subsampling indicated that sequencing depth was expected to affect the degree of clonotype sharing among donors. Estimated clonotype richness was generally larger for naive than for memory subsets. Approximately 5% of naive CD4, 3% to 4% of naive CD8, roughly 2.5% of memory CD4, and about 0.4% of memory CD8 clonotypes were shared across a few donors. Compared with non-shared clonotypes, clonotypes shared by all four sorted-subset donors had higher generation probabilities.

Using the deep immunoSEQ assay, TCR CDR3 regions were amplified from genomic DNA by multiplex PCR. Genomic DNA extracted from each cell subset was distributed evenly over all wells of several immunoSEQ 96-well plates, and each plate served as one replicate. For sorted subsets, each replicate PCR was loaded with 200 ng genomic DNA, equivalent to about 30,000 T cell genomes. Purified libraries were measured with a Qubit 3.0 fluorometer, size-checked on a Bioanalyzer 2100, and measured again with the KAPA Library Quantification kit. Every immunoSEQ 96-well plate was sequenced on a dedicated single-read 150-cycle Illumina NextSeq 550 flow cell. The original pipeline was this. Because the immunoSEQ output held only junctional sequences and lacked quality scores, the filtering could not match the filtering applied to full-length reads. Sequences were annotated with PyIR, a Python wrapper for IgBLAST v1.9, using IMGT germline references to assign V/J genes and CDR3. Any read was removed if the V/J assignment was weak (E-value above 1e-6), the CDR3 was missing, or the read contained stop codons, out-of-frame junctions, or ambiguous translated residues. V3J clonotypes were defined as sequences sharing an identical inferred V gene, J gene, and CDR3 amino acid sequence. Percentage overlap between repertoires was computed as shared unique clonotypes divided by the size of the smaller repertoire. Richness of each repertoire was evaluated using RTK rarefaction, the Chao1 estimator, and Recon v2.1 estimates of unobserved clonotypes. OLGA was used to compute generation probabilities for all TCRbeta clonotypes that the gDNA method yielded from a handful of donors. The table comes from immuneACCESS by way of TCRdb, which keeps in-frame sequences with V and J called. Part of the clones is missing from these tables; in studies checked, under half for an unresolved V gene and the rest for unknown reasons. D and trimming come from the DNA, and the V and J calls and clone size come from that table. The sample profile shows about 1.5 million clones; approximately 98% of them were found once. The top ten clonotypes cover about 0.4% of the sample.

The receptor chain draws on TRBV28 and TRBJ2-7; the D gene cannot be resolved beyond TRBD1 or TRBD2, each matching 7 bases. Sequenced: naive CD4+ T cells sorted from blood. The meaning of the sample's cell subset or site label: CD45RA+ positively selected. The clonotype originates from a man aged 30-40 years in good health. The DNA sequence reads TGTGCCAGCAGTACCCCCGGGGTAGGGAGGGGGCCCTACGAGCAGTACTTC. Translated, this gives CASSTPGVGRGPYEQYF.